The 11 T cell receptor beta chains reported below all come from one sample, sequenced in a study of blood T cells in healthy people across ages. A sample-barcoded 5' primer and a J-beta primer mix were used in a second PCR of roughly 7 to 11 cycles. TCRdb independently ran MiXCR on the 5' RACE reads; one entry per CDR3 protein. The table lists about 1.8 million distinct CDR3 sequences, just under 50% of them singletons, with roughly 2.1% in the top ten. Sequenced sample: blood. These receptors were obtained from a middle-aged woman in good health.

This clonotype was picked up a small number of times. The rearrangement links TRBV2 to TRBJ2-5, with D perhaps matching TRBD2 (6 bases). The J call may be in error: the DNA end matches TRBJ2-7 better. From germline, CDR1 is SNHLY and CDR2 FYNNEI. This CDR3 has 14 residues. CDR3 bases: TGTGCCAGCAGTGACCAGGGAGGAAAGGACGAGCAGTACTTC. As protein: CASSDQGGKDEQYF.

The V call is TRBV12-3 or TRBV12-4, the J call TRBJ1-2; no firm D call. CDR3 length equals 18 residues. Trimming removed 3 bases from V and 4 bases from J, with 24 bases in between. The CDR3 coding sequence is TGTGCCAGCAGTTTTCCCCTAGCGAGGGCCTCCAGGCCCTATGGCTACACCTTC. Its translation: CASSFPLARASRPYGYTF.

V usage is TRBV20-1 and J usage is TRBJ1-1, with TRBD1 as a possible D gene (5 bases). Germline V gives CDR1 DFQATT, CDR2 SNEGSKA (reference sequence). Trimming removed 0 bases from V and 0 bases from J, with 11 bases in between. The CDR3 has 15 residues. CDR3 nucleotide sequence: TGCAGTGCTAGAGATTTGGGGACCATGAACACTGAAGCTTTCTTT. Amino acids: CSARDLGTMNTEAFF.

This clonotype has more than one count but fewer than ten. The CDR3 protein is CASGLTSGGVDEQFF. CDR3 nucleotide sequence: TGTGCTAGTGGACTAACTAGCGGGGGGGTTGATGAGCAGTTCTTC. The chain combines TRBV12-5 with TRBJ2-1; 13 bases map to TRBD2. Germline CDR1 is LGHNT and CDR2 is FRNRAP. V shed 6 bases and J 8 bases; nucleotides not matched to a gene: 7. This CDR3 has 15 residues.

This clonotype was counted a few times. The CDR3 DNA reads as TGTGCCACCAGGACAGGGGGCTATGGCTACACCTTC. Amino acids: CATRTGGYGYTF. The chain links TRBV10-3 to TRBJ1-2; 10 nucleotides align to TRBD1. There are 12 residues in the CDR3. CDR1 ENHRY and CDR2 SYGVKD come from the germline V gene. V lost 10 bases to trimming and J lost 4 bases; unmatched junction nucleotides: 3.

This chain connects TRBV28 to TRBJ2-5; D may correspond to TRBD1 or TRBD2 (5 bases each). Germline V gives CDR1 MDHEN, CDR2 SYDVKM. V was cut by 3 bases and J by 1 base, with 15 bases left in between. The CDR3 covers 16 residues. The CDR3 protein is CASSLSWDRIQETQYF. For the CDR3, the DNA is TGTGCCAGCAGTTTGTCGTGGGACCGGATCCAAGAGACCCAGTACTTC.

This rearrangement joins TRBV20-1 to TRBJ1-2; the match to TRBD1 covers 8 bases. CDR1 is DFQATT and CDR2 is SNEGSKA in the germline V gene (reference sequence). V shed 3 bases and J 4 bases; nucleotides not matched to a gene: 10. This CDR3 contains 15 residues. CDR3 sequence (DNA): TGCAGTGCTAGGGCGGGCAGGGGGCTTCCCTATGGCTACACCTTC. Amino acids: CSARAGRGLPYGYTF.

This clonotype has only a few counts. This chain joins TRBV20-1 and TRBJ2-1; 8 bases match TRBD2. V gave up 0 bases and J gave up 9 bases; unmatched junction bases: 10. The length of the CDR3 is 15 residues. Germline assignment: CDR1 DFQATT and CDR2 SNEGSKA (reference sequence). CDR3 coding DNA: TGCAGTGCTAGAGATATTACCGGGACTAGGTGTGAGCAGTTCTTC. The encoded protein is CSARDITGTRCEQFF.

The rearrangement links TRBV7-9 to TRBJ1-6; no reliable D call. CDR1 and CDR2 (germline): SEHNR, FQNEAQ (reference sequence). This CDR3 is 13 amino acids long. V was trimmed by 2 bases and J by 8 bases, leaving 7 bases between them. Here the CDR3 DNA reads TGTGCCAGCAGCTTATTGCCCGATTCACCCCTCCACTTT. Translating it yields CASSLLPDSPLHF.

The chain is built from TRBV27 and TRBJ1-2; the D is unclear. V lost 0 bases and J 2 bases, leaving 10 bases between the germline ends. The length of the CDR3 is 15 residues. In germline, CDR1 is MNHEY, CDR2 SMNVEV (reference sequence). This CDR3 is CASSLSSGGNYGYTF. For the CDR3, the DNA is TGTGCCAGCAGTTTATCGTCTGGCGGAAACTATGGCTACACCTTC.

This clonotype was counted between two and nine times. This sequence joins TRBV28 and TRBJ2-7; D tentatively reads TRBD1 or TRBD2 (5 bases each). The germline V and J ends were trimmed by 7 bases and 0 bases, with 16 bases remaining between them. Germline values: CDR1 MDHEN, CDR2 SYDVKM. This CDR3 region has 15 residues. The CDR3: CASITGTASSYEQYF. The CDR3 DNA follows: TGTGCCAGCATCACGGGGACGGCGAGCTCCTACGAGCAGTACTTC.